This T cell receptor (beta chain) was profiled in a study of shared clonotypes between healthy human individuals (dated by TCRdb to 2018 to 2020). With respect to the entire study: The cohort comprised two women and a few men aged 18 to 49 years. Per donor, three plates each were used for CD4 naive and CD4 memory, two for CD8 naive, and one for CD8 memory. To estimate repertoire size and how much clonotypes are shared between individuals, the study performed deep sequencing of blood TCR repertoires from about five healthy adults. Different laboratories and diverse techniques were used to prepare libraries and sequence TCR repertoires, to increase sequencing depth and limit assay-specific biases. Leukapheresis yielded between about 0.8 and 9.5 billion PBMCs per donor. Findings and caveats that apply to the study as a whole: When four donors were compared, the shared fraction of clonotypes was about 5.2% for naive CD4, over 3% for naive CD8, 2.3% for memory CD4, and less than 0.45% for memory CD8. Pairwise subsampling indicated that sequencing depth was expected to affect the degree of clonotype sharing among donors. The genetic and exposure-history diversity represented was limited by the small number of donors. Estimated clonotype richness was generally larger for naive than for memory subsets. Only blood was sampled, and tissue TCR repertoires likely differ from those in blood. Rarefaction of sorted-subset datasets indicated incomplete sequencing despite the large sequencing depth. Compared with non-shared clonotypes, the clonotypes found in all four sorted-subset donors had higher generation probabilities.

For this clone: Its binding antigen is unknown. Per-nucleotide qualities are absent, and no much larger clonotype sits a single base away.

The donors were healthy, HIV-negative adults who had no recently reported acute infections or vaccinations. All donors were Caucasian adults living in Nashville, Tennessee, USA. CD4+ T cells were enriched through magnetic negative selection, after which naive cells were positively selected on CD45RA and the remaining negative fraction served as the memory subset. Blood was collected by leukapheresis, and PBMCs were isolated by Ficoll-Histopaque density gradient centrifugation and then cryopreserved in liquid nitrogen vapor phase. Analytical flow cytometry was used to check the purity and quantity of every magnetically sorted T cell population. Genomic DNA was isolated from every sorted fraction and measured by UV absorbance on a Nanodrop 2000c. TCR CDR3 regions were amplified from genomic DNA by multiplex PCR using the deep immunoSEQ assay. For each cell subset, the extracted genomic DNA was distributed evenly across all wells of several immunoSEQ 96-well plates, and each plate served as one replicate. For sorted subsets, approximately 190 ng genomic DNA, equal to some 28,000 T cell genomes, was loaded into each replicate PCR. Purified libraries were measured with a Qubit 3.0 fluorometer, size-checked on a Bioanalyzer 2100, and measured again with the KAPA Library Quantification kit. A separate single-read 150-cycle Illumina NextSeq 550 flow cell was used to sequence each immunoSEQ 96-well plate. Per the original workflow: Because the immunoSEQ output included only junctional sequences and no quality scores, the filtering could not be the same as the filtering used for full-length reads. To assign V/J genes and CDR3, sequences were annotated against IMGT germline references using PyIR, a Python wrapper for IgBLAST v1.9. Any read was removed if the V/J assignment was weak (E-value above 1e-6), the CDR3 was missing, or the read contained stop codons, out-of-frame junctions, or ambiguous translated residues. V3J clonotypes were defined by identical inferred V gene, J gene, and CDR3 amino acid sequence. Percentage overlap between repertoires was calculated by dividing the number of shared unique clonotypes by the size of the smaller repertoire. Three approaches were used to assess repertoire richness: RTK rarefaction, the Chao1 estimator, and Recon v2.1 estimates of unobserved clonotypes. Generation probabilities for all TCRbeta clonotypes obtained by the gDNA method from a handful of donors were computed using OLGA. TCRdb took this table from immuneACCESS and kept in-frame rearrangements with V and J called. Such tables lack part of the clones; where checked against another copy, unresolved V genes explain under half of the gap, and the rest is unexplained. The DNA gave D and trimming, while V, J and clone size come from that table. The sample table holds 1.4 million or so clones, of which around 98.5% were seen once. About 0.34% of the sample is in the top ten clones.

V is pruned by 0 bases and J by 2 bases, leaving 1 base of the junction without a gene match. Taken from the germline V gene (reference sequence), the CDR1 and CDR2 loops are LNHNV and YYDKDF. From cysteine to phenylalanine, the CDR3 is 16 amino acids long. The kept DNA is CDR3 alone, 48 bases in frame from the first base. The rearranged chain carries TRBV15 and TRBJ2-1, with 10 bases matching TRBD2. Material: naive CD4+ T cells sorted from blood. The cell subset or site label on this specimen signifies: CD45RA+ positively selected. This TCR was recovered from a man aged 25-45 years in good health. CDR3 reads: CATSRESGRAYNEQFF. Read as DNA, the sequence is TGTGCCACCAGCAGAGAGAGCGGGAGGGCCTACAATGAGCAGTTCTTC.